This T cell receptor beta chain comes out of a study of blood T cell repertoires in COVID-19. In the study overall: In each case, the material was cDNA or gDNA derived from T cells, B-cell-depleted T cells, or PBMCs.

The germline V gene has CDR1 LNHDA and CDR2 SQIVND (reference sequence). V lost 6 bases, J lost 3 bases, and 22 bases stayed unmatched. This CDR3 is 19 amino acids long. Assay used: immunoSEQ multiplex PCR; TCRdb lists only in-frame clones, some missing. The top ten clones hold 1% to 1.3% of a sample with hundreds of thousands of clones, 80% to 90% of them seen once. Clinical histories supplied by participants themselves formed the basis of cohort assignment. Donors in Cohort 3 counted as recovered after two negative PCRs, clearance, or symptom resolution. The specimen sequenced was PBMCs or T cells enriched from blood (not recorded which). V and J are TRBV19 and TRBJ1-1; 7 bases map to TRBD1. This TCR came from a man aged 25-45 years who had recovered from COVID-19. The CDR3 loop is CASRTNILGGGAYDTEAFF. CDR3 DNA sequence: TGTGCCAGTAGGACAAACATTTTAGGAGGGGGCGCATACGACACTGAAGCTTTCTTT. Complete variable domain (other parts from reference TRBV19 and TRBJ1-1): DGGITQSPKYLFRKEGQNVTLSCEQNLNHDAMYWYRQDPGQGLRLIYYSQIVNDFQKGDIAEGYSVSREKKESFPLTVTSAQKNPTAFYLCASRTNILGGGAYDTEAFFGQGTRLTVV.